This T cell receptor beta chain was recorded in a study of OX40 agonist ivuxolimab in advanced cancers. Across the whole study: Enrolled patients in dose escalation had cancers that were hepatocellular carcinoma, melanoma, renal cell or head and neck cancer. Three patients showed partial responses: one hepatocellular carcinoma and two cutaneous melanoma cases.

General study points: Determination of antigen specificity was not performed for the expanded peripheral T cells.

Concerning this clone: No antigen is known for it.

Per germline, CDR1 LNHNV and CDR2 YYDKDF (reference sequence). The CDR3 has 15 amino acids. Deletions cut 3 bases from V and 3 bases from J, with 11 bases between. Generated by immunoSEQ multiplex PCR, the TCRdb table keeps only in-frame clones and is missing some. The table includes 60,000 or so clones, 85% to 95% detected once. The TCR originated in an adult with an advanced solid tumor such as melanoma, head and neck, liver or kidney cancer. The sequencing used CD4+ or CD8+ T cells sorted from blood, collected in a trial of the OX40 agonist ivuxolimab. The chain employs TRBV15 and TRBJ2-2, with no clear D. CDR3 loop: CATSREGSYTGELFF. The CDR3 nucleotides are TGTGCCACCAGCAGGGAAGGTTCTTACACCGGGGAGCTGTTTTTT.